Listed below are T cell receptor beta chains from one sample, sequenced in a study of blood T cell repertoires in COVID-19. This table comes from immunoSEQ multiplex PCR, and its TCRdb copy is limited to in-frame clones, with some not included. The table shows approximately 200,000 clones, with approximately 86% occurring only once. Input material: PBMCs or T cells enriched from blood (not recorded which). Source of these receptors: a woman younger than 45 who had been exposed to COVID-19. CDR3s include the opening cysteine and the closing phenylalanine or tryptophan. The D gene is left open where the match is weak. The size of a clone is reported for some rows only, either as once, few or many, or as a class for expanded clones.

J,V,size,D,CDR3,DNA
TRBJ1-5,TRBV6-5,once,NA,CASTLQGFVDQPQHF,TGTGCCAGCACCTTACAGGGATTCGTGGATCAGCCCCAGCATTTT
TRBJ1-6,TRBV7-2,once,NA,CASSLPLRSPLHF,TGTGCCAGCAGCTTACCACTGAGGTCACCCCTCCACTTT
TRBJ2-6,TRBV29-1,NA,NA,CSVEEWQAGANVLTF,TGCAGCGTTGAAGAATGGCAAGCTGGGGCCAACGTCCTGACTTTC
TRBJ1-1,TRBV27,NA,NA,CASSLSTRVSLTEAFF,TGTGCCAGCAGTTTAAGTACCAGGGTATCTTTAACTGAAGCTTTCTTT
TRBJ2-3,TRBV3-1/TRBV3-2,NA,TRBD2,CASSLLAGTDTQYF,TGTGCCAGCAGCTTACTAGCGGGGACAGATACGCAGTATTTT
TRBJ1-6,TRBV28,NA,TRBD1,CASSPHGQGGNSPLHF,TGTGCCAGCAGTCCCCACGGACAGGGAGGTAATTCACCCCTCCACTTT
TRBJ1-4,TRBV15,NA,NA,CATSRDPKSQATNEKLFF,TGTGCCACCAGCAGAGACCCGAAGTCGCAGGCAACTAATGAAAAACTGTTTTTT
TRBJ1-1,TRBV5-1,NA,TRBD1,CASSLRAQGAGTEAFF,TGCGCCAGCAGCTTGAGAGCTCAGGGGGCGGGAACTGAAGCTTTCTTT
TRBJ2-7,TRBV6-1,NA,NA,CASSEIFTMPYYEQYF,TGTGCCAGCAGTGAAATCTTCACCATGCCCTACTACGAGCAGTACTTC
TRBJ1-4,TRBV15,NA,TRBD1,CATSGGQLTNEKLFF,TGTGCCACCAGCGGGGGACAGCTGACTAATGAAAAACTGTTTTTT
TRBJ1-6,TRBV9,NA,NA,CASSVANSPLHF,TGTGCCAGCAGCGTAGCGAATTCACCCCTCCACTTT
TRBJ2-1,TRBV5-8,NA,NA,CASSYSWSSYNEQFF,TGTGCCAGCAGCTACTCCTGGAGCTCCTACAATGAGCAGTTCTTC
TRBJ1-6,TRBV5-1,NA,TRBD1,CASSFPGQGNSPLHF,TGCGCCAGCAGCTTCCCGGGACAGGGAAATTCACCCCTCCACTTT
TRBJ1-6,TRBV4-2,NA,NA,CASSQEIVVRGLSYNSPLHF,TGTGCCAGCAGCCAAGAAATTGTAGTTAGGGGTCTATCCTATAATTCACCCCTCCACTTT